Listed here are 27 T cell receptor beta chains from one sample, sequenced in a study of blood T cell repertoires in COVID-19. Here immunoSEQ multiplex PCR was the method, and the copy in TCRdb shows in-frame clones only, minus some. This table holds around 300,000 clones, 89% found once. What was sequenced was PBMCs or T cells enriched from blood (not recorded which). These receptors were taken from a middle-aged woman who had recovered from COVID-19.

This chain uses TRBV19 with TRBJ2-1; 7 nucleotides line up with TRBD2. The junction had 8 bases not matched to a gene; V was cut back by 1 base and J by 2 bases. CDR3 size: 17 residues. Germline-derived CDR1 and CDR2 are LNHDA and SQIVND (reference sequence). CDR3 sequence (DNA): TGTGCCAGTAGTATAGGTCCTAGCGGAGGGACCTACAATGAGCAGTTCTTC. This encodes CASSIGPSGGTYNEQFF.

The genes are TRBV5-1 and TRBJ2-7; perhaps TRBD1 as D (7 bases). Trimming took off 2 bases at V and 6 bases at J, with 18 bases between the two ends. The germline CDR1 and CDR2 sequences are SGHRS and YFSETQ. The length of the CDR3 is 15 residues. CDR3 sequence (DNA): TGCGCCAGCAGCTTTAGTCAGGGGGGTCTCGCCGAGCAGTACTTC. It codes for CASSFSQGGLAEQYF. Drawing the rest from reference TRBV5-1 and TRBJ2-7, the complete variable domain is KAGVTQTPRYLIKTRGQQVTLSCSPISGHRSVSWYQQTPGQGLQFLFEYFSETQRNKGNFPGRFSGRQFSNSRSEMNVSTLELGDSALYLCASSFSQGGLAEQYFGPGTRLTVT.

CDR3 in amino acids: CSVEIWDRGLAENTGELFF. DNA for the CDR3: TGCAGCGTTGAAATCTGGGACAGGGGACTAGCGGAAAACACCGGGGAGCTGTTTTTT. V and J are TRBV29-1 and TRBJ2-2; D is possibly TRBD2 (11 bases). This CDR3 is built from 19 residues. Germline assignment: CDR1 SQVTM and CDR2 ANQGSEA. Deletions cut 2 bases from V and 2 bases from J, with 24 bases between.

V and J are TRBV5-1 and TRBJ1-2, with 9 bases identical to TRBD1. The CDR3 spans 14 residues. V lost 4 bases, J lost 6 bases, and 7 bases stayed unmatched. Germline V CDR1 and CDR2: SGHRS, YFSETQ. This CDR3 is CASSTAGTGNGYTF. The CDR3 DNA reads TGCGCCAGCAGCACCGCCGGGACAGGGAATGGCTACACCTTC.

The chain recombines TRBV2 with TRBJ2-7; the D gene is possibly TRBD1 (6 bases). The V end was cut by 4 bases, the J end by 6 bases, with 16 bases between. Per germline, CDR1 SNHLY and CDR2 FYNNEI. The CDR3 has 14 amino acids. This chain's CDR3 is CASSGRTGQREQYF. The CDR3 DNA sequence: TGTGCCAGCAGTGGGCGAACAGGACAGCGCGAGCAGTACTTC.

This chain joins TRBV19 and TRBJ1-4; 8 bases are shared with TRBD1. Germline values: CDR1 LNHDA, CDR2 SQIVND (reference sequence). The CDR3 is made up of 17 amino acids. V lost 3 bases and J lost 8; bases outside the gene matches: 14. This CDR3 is CASSMRQGAFAGEKLFF. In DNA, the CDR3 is TGTGCCAGTAGTATGCGGCAGGGGGCCTTCGCAGGCGAAAAACTGTTTTTT. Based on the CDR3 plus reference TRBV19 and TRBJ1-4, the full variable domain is DGGITQSPKYLFRKEGQNVTLSCEQNLNHDAMYWYRQDPGQGLRLIYYSQIVNDFQKGDIAEGYSVSREKKESFPLTVTSAQKNPTAFYLCASSMRQGAFAGEKLFFGSGTQLSVL.

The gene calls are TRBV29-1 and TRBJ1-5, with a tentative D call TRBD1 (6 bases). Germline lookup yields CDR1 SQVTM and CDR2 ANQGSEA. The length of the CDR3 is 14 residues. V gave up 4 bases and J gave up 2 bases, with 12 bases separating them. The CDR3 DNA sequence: TGCAGCGTTGCTTGGGACACCGGCAATCAGCCCCAGCATTTT. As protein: CSVAWDTGNQPQHF.

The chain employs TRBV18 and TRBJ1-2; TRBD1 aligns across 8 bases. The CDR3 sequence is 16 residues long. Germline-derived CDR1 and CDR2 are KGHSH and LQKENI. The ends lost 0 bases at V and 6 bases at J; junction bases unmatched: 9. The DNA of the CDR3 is TGTGCCAGCTCACCACCCGCTCGGGCAGGGGGCAATGGCTACACCTTC. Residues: CASSPPARAGGNGYTF. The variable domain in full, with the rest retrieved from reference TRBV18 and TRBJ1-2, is NAGVMQNPRHLVRRRGQEARLRCSPMKGHSHVYWYRQLPEEGLKFMVYLQKENIIDESGMPKERFSAEFPKEGPSILRIQQVVRGDSAAYFCASSPPARAGGNGYTFGSGTRLTVV.

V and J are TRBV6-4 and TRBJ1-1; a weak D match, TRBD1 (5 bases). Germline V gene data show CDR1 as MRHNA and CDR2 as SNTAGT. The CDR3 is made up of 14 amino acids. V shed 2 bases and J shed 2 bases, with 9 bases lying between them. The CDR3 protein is CASSDTDRNTEAFF. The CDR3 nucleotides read TGTGCCAGCAGTGACACAGACAGAAACACTGAAGCTTTCTTT.

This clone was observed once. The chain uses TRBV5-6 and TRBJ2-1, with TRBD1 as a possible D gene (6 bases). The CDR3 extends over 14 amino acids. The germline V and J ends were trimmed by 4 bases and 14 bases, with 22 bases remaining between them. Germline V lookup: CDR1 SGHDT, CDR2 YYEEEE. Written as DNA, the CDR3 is TGTGCCAGCAGCACTCCACCGGGACACCCTATCAAGTTCTTC. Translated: CASSTPPGHPIKFF.

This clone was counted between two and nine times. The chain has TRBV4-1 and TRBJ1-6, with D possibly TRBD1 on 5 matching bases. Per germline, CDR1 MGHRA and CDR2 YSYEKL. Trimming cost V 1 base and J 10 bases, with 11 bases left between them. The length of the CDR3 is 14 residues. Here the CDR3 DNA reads TGCGCCAGCAGCCAAGTTCCCAGGACATCACCCCTCCACTTT. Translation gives CASSQVPRTSPLHF.

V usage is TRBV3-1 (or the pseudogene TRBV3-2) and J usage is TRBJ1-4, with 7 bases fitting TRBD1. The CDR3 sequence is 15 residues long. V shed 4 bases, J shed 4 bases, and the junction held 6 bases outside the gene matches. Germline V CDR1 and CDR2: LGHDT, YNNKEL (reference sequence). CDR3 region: CASSPSDRYNEKLFF. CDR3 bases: TGTGCCAGCAGCCCCTCGGACAGGTATAATGAAAAACTGTTTTTT.

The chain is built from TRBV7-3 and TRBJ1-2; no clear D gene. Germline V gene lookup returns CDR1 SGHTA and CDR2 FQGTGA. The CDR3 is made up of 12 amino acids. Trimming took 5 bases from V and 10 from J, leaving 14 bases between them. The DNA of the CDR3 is TGTGCCAGCAGCCAAACGGCAGGCGTCTACACCTTC. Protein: CASSQTAGVYTF. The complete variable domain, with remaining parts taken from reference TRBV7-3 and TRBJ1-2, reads GAGVSQTPSNKVTEKGKYVELRCDPISGHTALYWYRQSLGQGPEFLIYFQGTGAADDSGLPNDRFFAVRPEGSVSTLKIQRTERGDSAVYLCASSQTAGVYTFGSGTRLTVV.

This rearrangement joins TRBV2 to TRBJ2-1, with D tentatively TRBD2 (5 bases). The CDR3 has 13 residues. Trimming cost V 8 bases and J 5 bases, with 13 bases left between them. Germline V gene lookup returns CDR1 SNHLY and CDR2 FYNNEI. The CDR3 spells CASSWEPHNEQFF. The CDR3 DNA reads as TGTGCCAGCTCCTGGGAGCCTCACAATGAGCAGTTCTTC.

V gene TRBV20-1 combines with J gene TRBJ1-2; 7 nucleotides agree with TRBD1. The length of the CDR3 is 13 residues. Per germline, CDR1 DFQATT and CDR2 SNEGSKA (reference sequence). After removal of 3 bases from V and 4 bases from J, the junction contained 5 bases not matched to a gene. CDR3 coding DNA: TGCAGTGCTAGTAGGGCAGGGGGCTATGGCTACACCTTC. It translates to CSASRAGGYGYTF.

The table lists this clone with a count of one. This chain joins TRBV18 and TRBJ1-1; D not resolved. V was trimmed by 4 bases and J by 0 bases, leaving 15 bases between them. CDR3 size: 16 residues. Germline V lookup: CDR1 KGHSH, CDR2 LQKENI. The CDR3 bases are TGTGCCAGCTCACAAACGAGGCCCGAAGTGAACACTGAAGCTTTCTTT. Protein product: CASSQTRPEVNTEAFF.

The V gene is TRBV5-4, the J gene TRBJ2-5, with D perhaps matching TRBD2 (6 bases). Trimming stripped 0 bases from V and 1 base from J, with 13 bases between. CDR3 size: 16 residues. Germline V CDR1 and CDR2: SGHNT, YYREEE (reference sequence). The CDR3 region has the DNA TGTGCCAGCAGCTTGGGCCACCGGGACTTCCAAGAGACCCAGTACTTC. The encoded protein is CASSLGHRDFQETQYF.

The CDR3 sequence: CASTSGTGGAWQYF. CDR3 bases: TGCGCCAGCACCTCCGGGACAGGGGGCGCTTGGCAGTACTTC. J is TRBJ2-7 and V is TRBV10-2; 12 nucleotides align to TRBD1. V was clipped by 7 bases and J by 9 bases; unmatched bases: 10. This CDR3 region has 14 residues. From germline, CDR1 is WSHSY and CDR2 SAAADI.

CDR3 coding DNA: TGTGCCAGCTCACCCACAGGGGGCGAGAGCGAAGCTTTCTTT. Translated: CASSPTGGESEAFF. The genes are TRBV18 and TRBJ1-1; 9 nucleotides agree with TRBD1. Germline CDR1 reads KGHSH; CDR2 reads LQKENI. The CDR3 is made up of 14 amino acids. The J segment lost 8 bases and the V segment lost 3 bases, leaving 7 bases of the junction unmatched.

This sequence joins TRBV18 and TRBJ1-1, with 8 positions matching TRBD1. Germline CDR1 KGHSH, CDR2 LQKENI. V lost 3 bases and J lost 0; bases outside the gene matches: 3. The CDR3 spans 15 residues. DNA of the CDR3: TGTGCCAGCTCACCGGGGGACAGGATGAACACTGAAGCTTTCTTT. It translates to CASSPGDRMNTEAFF.

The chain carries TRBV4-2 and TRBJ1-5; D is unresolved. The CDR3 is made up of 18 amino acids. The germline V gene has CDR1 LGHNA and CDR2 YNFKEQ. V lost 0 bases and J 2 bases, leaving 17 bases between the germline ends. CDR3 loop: CASSQDSIRVVGNQPQHF. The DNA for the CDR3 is TGTGCCAGCAGCCAAGATTCGATCCGGGTTGTTGGCAATCAGCCCCAGCATTTT.

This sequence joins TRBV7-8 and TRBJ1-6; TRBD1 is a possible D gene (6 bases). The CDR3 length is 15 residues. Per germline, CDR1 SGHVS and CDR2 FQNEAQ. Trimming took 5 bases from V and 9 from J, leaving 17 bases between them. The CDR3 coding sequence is TGTGCCAGCAGCGGCCGGGACATTTCGCGTTCACCCCTCCACTTT. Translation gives CASSGRDISRSPLHF.

CDR3 protein: CASSRSGTGSHEQYF. DNA of the CDR3: TGTGCCAGCTCACGCAGTGGGACAGGGTCCCACGAGCAGTACTTC. The V call is TRBV18, the J call TRBJ2-7, with 9 nucleotides matching TRBD1. This CDR3 region has 15 residues. CDR1 is KGHSH and CDR2 is LQKENI in the germline V gene. V shed 4 bases, J shed 5 bases, and the junction held 9 bases outside the gene matches.

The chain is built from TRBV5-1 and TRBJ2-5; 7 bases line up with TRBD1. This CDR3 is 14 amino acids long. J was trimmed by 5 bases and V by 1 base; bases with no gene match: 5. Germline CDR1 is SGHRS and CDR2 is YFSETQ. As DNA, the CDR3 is TGCGCCAGCAGCTTGAGGGGGACAGAGGAGACCCAGTACTTC. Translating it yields CASSLRGTEETQYF.

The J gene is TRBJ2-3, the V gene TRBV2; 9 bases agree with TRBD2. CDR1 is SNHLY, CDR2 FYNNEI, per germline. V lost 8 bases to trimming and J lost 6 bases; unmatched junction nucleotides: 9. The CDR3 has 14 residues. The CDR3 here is CASAPRTSEDTQYF. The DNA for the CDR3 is TGTGCCAGCGCCCCCCGGACTAGCGAGGATACGCAGTATTTT. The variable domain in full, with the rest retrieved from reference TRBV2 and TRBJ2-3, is EPEVTQTPSHQVTQMGQEVILRCVPISNHLYFYWYRQILGQKVEFLVSFYNNEISEKSEIFDDQFSVERPDGSNFTLKIRSTKLEDSAMYFCASAPRTSEDTQYFGPGTRLTVL.

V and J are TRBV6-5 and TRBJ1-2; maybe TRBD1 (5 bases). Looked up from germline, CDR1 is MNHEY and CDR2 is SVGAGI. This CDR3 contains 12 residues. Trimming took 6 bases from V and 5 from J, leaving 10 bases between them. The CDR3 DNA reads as TGTGCCAGCAGCTCTCAGGGTTATGGCTACACCTTC. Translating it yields CASSSQGYGYTF.

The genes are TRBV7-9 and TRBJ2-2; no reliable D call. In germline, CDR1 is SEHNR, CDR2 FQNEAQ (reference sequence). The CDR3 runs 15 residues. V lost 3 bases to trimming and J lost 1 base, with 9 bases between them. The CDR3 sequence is CASSFDYMNTGELFF. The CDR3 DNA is TGTGCCAGCAGCTTCGATTACATGAACACCGGGGAGCTGTTTTTT.